This TCR beta chain was documented in a study of T cell changes during pregnancy in multiple sclerosis. This CDR3 has 13 amino acids. Germline trimming cut 0 bases from V and 8 bases from J; bases unmatched to any gene: 3. Germline V gives CDR1 MNHEY, CDR2 SMNVEV (reference sequence). TCRdb keeps only in-frame clones here, not all; method: immunoSEQ multiplex PCR. Of about 57,000 clones in the sample, more than 80% are singletons; the top ten hold approximately 0.35%. The chain carries TRBV27 and TRBJ1-2, with TRBD1 matching over 7 bases. The sequence was obtained from a female donor with multiple sclerosis, enrolled in a pregnancy study. Sequenced here: CD4+ T cells from peripheral blood mononuclear cells, sampled before pregnancy. The CDR3 reads CASSLSGGDGYTF. CDR3 DNA: TGTGCCAGCAGTTTATCAGGGGGCGACGGCTACACCTTC.